The clone carrying this TCR beta chain was seen ten or more times. J gave up 5 bases and V 6 bases, and 8 bases lay outside the gene matches. In germline, CDR1 is SQVTM, CDR2 ANQGSEA. The CDR3 contains 13 residues. TCRdb fed the RT-PCR reads into MiXCR, producing one record per CDR3 protein. The data show about 680,000 distinct CDR3 sequences, about 14% seen once. This receptor was obtained from a female donor in good health, serving as a healthy control. The material sequenced was memory CD4+ T cells from blood. The V gene is TRBV29-1, the J gene TRBJ2-5; 8 bases align to TRBD2. CDR3 protein: CSVGAGGEETQYF. The DNA of the CDR3 is TGCAGCGTCGGGGCGGGGGGCGAGGAGACCCAGTACTTC.